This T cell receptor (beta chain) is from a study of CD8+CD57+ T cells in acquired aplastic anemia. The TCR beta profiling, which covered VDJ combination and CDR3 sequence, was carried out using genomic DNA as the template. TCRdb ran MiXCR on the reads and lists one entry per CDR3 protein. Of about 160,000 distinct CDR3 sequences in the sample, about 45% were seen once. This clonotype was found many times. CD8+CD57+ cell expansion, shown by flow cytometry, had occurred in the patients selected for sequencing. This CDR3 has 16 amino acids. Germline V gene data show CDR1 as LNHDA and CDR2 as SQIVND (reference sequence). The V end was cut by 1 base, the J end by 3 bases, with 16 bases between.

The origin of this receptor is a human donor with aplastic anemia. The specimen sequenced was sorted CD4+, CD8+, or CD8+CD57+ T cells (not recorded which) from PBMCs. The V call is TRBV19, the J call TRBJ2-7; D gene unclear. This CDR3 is CASSIVKQSFVYEQYF. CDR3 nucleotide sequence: TGTGCCAGTAGTATAGTAAAACAGTCCTTCGTCTACGAGCAGTACTTC.